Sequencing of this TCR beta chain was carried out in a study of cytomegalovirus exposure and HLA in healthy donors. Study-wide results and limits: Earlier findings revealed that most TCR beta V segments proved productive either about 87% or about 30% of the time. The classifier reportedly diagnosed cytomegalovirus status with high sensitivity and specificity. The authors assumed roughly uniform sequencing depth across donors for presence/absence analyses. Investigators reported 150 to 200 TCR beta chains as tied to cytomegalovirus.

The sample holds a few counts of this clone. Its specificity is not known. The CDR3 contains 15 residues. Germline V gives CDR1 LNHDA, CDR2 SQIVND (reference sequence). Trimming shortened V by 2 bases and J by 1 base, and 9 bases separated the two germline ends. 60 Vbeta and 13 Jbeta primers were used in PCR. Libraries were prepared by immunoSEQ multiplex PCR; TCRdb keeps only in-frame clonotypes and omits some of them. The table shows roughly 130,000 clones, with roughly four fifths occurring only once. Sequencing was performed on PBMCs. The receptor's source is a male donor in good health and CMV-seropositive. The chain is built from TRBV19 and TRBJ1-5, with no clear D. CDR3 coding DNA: TGTGCCAGTAGTATAACGGGGTTAAGCAATCAGCCCCAGCATTTT. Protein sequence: CASSITGLSNQPQHF. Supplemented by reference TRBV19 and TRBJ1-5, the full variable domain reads DGGITQSPKYLFRKEGQNVTLSCEQNLNHDAMYWYRQDPGQGLRLIYYSQIVNDFQKGDIAEGYSVSREKKESFPLTVTSAQKNPTAFYLCASSITGLSNQPQHFGDGTRLSIL.